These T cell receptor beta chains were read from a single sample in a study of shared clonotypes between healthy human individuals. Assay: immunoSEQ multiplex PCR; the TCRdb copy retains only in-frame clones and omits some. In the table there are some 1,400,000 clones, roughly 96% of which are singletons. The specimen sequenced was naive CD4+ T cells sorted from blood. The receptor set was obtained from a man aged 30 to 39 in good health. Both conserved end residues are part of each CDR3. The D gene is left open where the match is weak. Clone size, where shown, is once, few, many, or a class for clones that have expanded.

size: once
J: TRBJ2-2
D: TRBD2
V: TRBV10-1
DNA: TGCGCCAGCAGTCCCGGGACTAGCGGGAGGGCCAGCACCGGGGAGCTGTTTTTT
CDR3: CASSPGTSGRASTGELFF

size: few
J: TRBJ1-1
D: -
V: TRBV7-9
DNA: TGTGCCAGCAGCCTCAGGGGCGAGGGTAGGAACACTGAAGCTTTCTTT
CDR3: CASSLRGEGRNTEAFF

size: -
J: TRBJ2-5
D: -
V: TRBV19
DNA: TGTGCCAGTAGCCTAGACGGGGAGACCCAGTACTTC
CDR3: CASSLDGETQYF

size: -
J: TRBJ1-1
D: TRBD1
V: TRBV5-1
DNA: TGCGCCAGCAGCTTGGGTACAGGGGCCCAGAACACTGAAGCTTTCTTT
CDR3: CASSLGTGAQNTEAFF

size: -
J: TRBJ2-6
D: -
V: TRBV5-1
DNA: TGCGCCAGCAGCTTGGCCTCTACGGGGCTGGGTGGCAACGTCCTGACTTTC
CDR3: CASSLASTGLGGNVLTF

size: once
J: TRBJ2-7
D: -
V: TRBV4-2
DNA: TGTGCCAGCAGCTCCCACTACGAGCAGTACTTC
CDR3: CASSSHYEQYF

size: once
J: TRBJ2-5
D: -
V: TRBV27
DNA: TGTGCCAGCCGGGCCGACAGAGATTTCCAAGAGACCCAGTACTTC
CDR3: CASRADRDFQETQYF

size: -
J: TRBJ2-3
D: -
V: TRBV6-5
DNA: TGTGCCAGCAGTTACTTATCTTCGAGGGGGGCAGATACGCAGTATTTT
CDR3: CASSYLSSRGADTQYF

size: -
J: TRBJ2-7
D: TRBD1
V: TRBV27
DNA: TGTGCCAGCAGTCCAAACAGGGGTGGCTCCTACGAGCAGTACTTC
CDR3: CASSPNRGGSYEQYF

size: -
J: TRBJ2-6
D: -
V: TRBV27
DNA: TGTGCCAGCAGTTTACGGATAGGGACTGGGGCCAACGTCCTGACTTTC
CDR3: CASSLRIGTGANVLTF

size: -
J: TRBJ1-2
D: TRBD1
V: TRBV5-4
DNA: TGTGCCAGCAGCGTGCTATTCGGGACAGGGTCCGGCTACACCTTC
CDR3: CASSVLFGTGSGYTF

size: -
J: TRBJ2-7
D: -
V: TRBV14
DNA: TGTGCCAGCAGCCCGGGCCACGAGCAGTACTTC
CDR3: CASSPGHEQYF

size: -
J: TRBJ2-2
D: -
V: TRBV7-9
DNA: TGTGCCAGCAGCCCTAGTCCGGTGAACACCGGGGAGCTGTTTTTT
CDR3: CASSPSPVNTGELFF

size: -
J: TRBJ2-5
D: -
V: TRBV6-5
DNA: TGTGCCAGCAGTGCCAGGCGCCAAGAGACCCAGTACTTC
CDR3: CASSARRQETQYF

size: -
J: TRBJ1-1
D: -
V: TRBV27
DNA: TGTGCCAGCAGTTTACAGAGGAACACTGAAGCTTTCTTT
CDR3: CASSLQRNTEAFF

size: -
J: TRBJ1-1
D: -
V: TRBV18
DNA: TGTGCCAGCTCCCCCATTAGGGGAAACACTGAAGCTTTCTTT
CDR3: CASSPIRGNTEAFF

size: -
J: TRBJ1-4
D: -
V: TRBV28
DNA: TGTGCCAGCAGTGAACAAAGGGTATCGGGTGAAAAACTGTTTTTT
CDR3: CASSEQRVSGEKLFF

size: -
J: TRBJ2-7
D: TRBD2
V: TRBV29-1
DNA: TGCAGCGTTCGATTAGCGGGAGGGACCTACGAGCAGTACTTC
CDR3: CSVRLAGGTYEQYF

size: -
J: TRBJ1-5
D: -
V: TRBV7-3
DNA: TGTGCCAGCAGCTCCGCCGGAGGCCCCAATCAGCCCCAGCATTTT
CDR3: CASSSAGGPNQPQHF

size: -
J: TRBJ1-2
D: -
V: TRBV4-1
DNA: TGCGCCAGCAGCCAAGAGCCGTGGGGGGGGCTTAACTATGGCTACACCTTC
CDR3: CASSQEPWGGLNYGYTF

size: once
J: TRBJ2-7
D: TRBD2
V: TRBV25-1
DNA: TGTGCCAGCAGTGAAGTAGCGGGAACCCCGCCCTACGAGCAGTACTTC
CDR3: CASSEVAGTPPYEQYF

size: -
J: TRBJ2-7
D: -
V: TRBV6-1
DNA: TGTGCCAGCAGTGGTAAGGGGATCGCCTACGAGCAGTACTTC
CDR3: CASSGKGIAYEQYF

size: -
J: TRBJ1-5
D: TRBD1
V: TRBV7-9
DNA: TGTGCCAGCAGCTTAGGGGGACAGGGGCAGCCCCAGCATTTT
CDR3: CASSLGGQGQPQHF

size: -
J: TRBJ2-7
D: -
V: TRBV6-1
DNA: TGTGCCAGCAGTGAGCTCGTTAGCTTACCCTACGAGCAGTACTTC
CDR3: CASSELVSLPYEQYF

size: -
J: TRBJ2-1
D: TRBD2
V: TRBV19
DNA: TGTGCCAGTAGTAAGGGACTAGCGGAAGATGAGCAGTTCTTC
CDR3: CASSKGLAEDEQFF

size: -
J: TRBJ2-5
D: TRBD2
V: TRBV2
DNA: TGTGCCAGCCATCGTACTAGCGTAGAGACCCAGTACTTC
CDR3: CASHRTSVETQYF

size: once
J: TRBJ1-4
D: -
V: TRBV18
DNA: TGTGCCAGCTCACCAACTCGCCAGGGGAGCGAGAAACTGTTTTTT
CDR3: CASSPTRQGSEKLFF

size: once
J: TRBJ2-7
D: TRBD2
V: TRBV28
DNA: TGTGCCAGCAGCCGCGGGAGCTACGAGCAGTACTTC
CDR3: CASSRGSYEQYF

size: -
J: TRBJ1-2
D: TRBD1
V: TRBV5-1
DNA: TGCGCCAGCAGCTTAGGACAGGGGAGCTATGGCTACACCTTC
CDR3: CASSLGQGSYGYTF

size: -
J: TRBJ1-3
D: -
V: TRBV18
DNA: TGTGCCAGCTCGTCAGGGTCGACTGGAAACACCATATATTTT
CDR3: CASSSGSTGNTIYF

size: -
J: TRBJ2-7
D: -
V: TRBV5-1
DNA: TGCGCCAGCAGCTTGGGAGGCCAATTGGCCTACGAGCAGTACTTC
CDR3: CASSLGGQLAYEQYF

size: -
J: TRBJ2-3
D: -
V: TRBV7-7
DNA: TGTGCCAGCAGCTTAGGGGGTGAAGGGAGCCGACAGTATTTT
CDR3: CASSLGGEGSRQYF

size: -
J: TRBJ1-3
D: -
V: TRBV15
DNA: TGTGCCACCAGCAGAACAGGGACCTTCTCTGGAAACACCATATATTTT
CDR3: CATSRTGTFSGNTIYF

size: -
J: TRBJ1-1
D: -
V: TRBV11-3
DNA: TGTGCCAGCAGCCCAGGTAGGGTAGGTGAAGCTTTCTTT
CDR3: CASSPGRVGEAFF

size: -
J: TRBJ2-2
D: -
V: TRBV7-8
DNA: TGTGCCAGCAGCTTGCCGGGGGGCCTGAACACCGGGGAGCTGTTTTTT
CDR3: CASSLPGGLNTGELFF

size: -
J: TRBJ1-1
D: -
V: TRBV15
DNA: TGTGCCACCAGCAGAGATTCTGTGATGGGATCTGAAGCTTTCTTT
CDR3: CATSRDSVMGSEAFF

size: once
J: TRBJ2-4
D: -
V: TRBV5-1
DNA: TGCGCCAGCAGCTTGGGTTCCGTAGGGGTACAGTACTTC
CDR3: CASSLGSVGVQYF

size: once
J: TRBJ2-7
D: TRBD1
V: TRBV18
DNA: TGTGCCAGCTCACCAAGGATTGGACAGGGCACCTCCGAGCAGTACTTC
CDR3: CASSPRIGQGTSEQYF

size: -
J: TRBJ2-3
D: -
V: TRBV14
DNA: TGTGCCAGCAGCCAAATCGGCTCGACAGATACGCAGTATTTT
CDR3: CASSQIGSTDTQYF

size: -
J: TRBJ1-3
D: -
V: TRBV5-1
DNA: TGCGCCAGCAGCCCAACGGCAGGGGCTGGAAACACCATATATTTT
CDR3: CASSPTAGAGNTIYF

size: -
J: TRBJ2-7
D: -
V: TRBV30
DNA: TGTGCCTGGTCCAGGGTCCTTATTATCGAGCAGTACTTC
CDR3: CAWSRVLIIEQYF

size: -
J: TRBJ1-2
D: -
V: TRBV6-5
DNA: TGTGCCAGCAGTTATACAGGAAACTATGGCTACACCTTC
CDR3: CASSYTGNYGYTF

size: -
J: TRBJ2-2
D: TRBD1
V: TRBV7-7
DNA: TGTGCCAGCAGCCGGGGACAGGGAGGAACCGGGGAGCTGTTTTTT
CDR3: CASSRGQGGTGELFF

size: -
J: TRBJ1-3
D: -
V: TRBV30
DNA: TGTGCCTGGAGTGTGTTCGGGGGTGCGTCTGGAAACACCATATATTTT
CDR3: CAWSVFGGASGNTIYF

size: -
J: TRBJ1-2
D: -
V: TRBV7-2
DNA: TGTGCCAGCAGCTTTTTCCAGGGCTACACCTTC
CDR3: CASSFFQGYTF